This T cell receptor beta chain came from a study of T cells and Merkel cell carcinoma outcomes. A note on this clone: The antigen is not known.

General study results and limits: In Merkel cell carcinoma, repertoire and T-cell density reportedly predicted outcomes.

Germline values: CDR1 MDHEN, CDR2 SYDVKM. The length of the CDR3 is 14 residues. V gave up 5 bases and J gave up 3 bases; unmatched junction bases: 7. TCRdb keeps only in-frame clones here, not all; method: immunoSEQ multiplex PCR. The repertoire holds approximately 12,000 clones, nearly 97% seen once, with approximately 1% in the top ten. The sequencing sample was made of tumor tissue from Merkel cell carcinoma. This chain connects TRBV28 to TRBJ2-7; 7 nucleotides match TRBD2. The receptor was isolated from a human donor with Merkel cell carcinoma. The CDR3 bases are TGTGCCAGCAGTGGGACTAACGTTGGCTACGAGCAGTACTTC. Amino acid sequence: CASSGTNVGYEQYF.